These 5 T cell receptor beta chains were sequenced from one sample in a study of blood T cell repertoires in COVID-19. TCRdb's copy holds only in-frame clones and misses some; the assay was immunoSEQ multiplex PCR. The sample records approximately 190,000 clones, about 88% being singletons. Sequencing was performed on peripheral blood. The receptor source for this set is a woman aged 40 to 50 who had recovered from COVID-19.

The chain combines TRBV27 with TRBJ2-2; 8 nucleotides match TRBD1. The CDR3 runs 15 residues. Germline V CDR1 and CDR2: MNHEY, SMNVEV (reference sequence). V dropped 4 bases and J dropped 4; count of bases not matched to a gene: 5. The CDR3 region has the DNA TGTGCCAGCAGTTACAGGACAGGGCCCACCGGGGAGCTGTTTTTT. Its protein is CASSYRTGPTGELFF.

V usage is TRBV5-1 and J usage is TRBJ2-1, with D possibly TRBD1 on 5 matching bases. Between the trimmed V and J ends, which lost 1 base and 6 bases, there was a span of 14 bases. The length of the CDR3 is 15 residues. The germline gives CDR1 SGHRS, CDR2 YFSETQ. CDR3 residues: CASSLYQGSLNEQFF. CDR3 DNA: TGCGCCAGCAGCTTGTATCAGGGATCGCTCAATGAGCAGTTCTTC.

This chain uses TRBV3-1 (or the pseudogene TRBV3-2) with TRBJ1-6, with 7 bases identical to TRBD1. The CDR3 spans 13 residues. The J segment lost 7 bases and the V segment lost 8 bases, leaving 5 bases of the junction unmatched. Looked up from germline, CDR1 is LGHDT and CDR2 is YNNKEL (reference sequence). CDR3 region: CASSGTANSPLHF. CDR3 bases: TGTGCCAGCTCCGGGACAGCCAATTCACCCCTCCACTTT.

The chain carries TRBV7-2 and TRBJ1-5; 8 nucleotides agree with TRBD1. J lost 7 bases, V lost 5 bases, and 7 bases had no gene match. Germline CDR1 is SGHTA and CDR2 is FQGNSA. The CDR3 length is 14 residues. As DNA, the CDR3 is TGTGCCAGCAGCCCGACAGGGGCAGGGCAGCCCCAGCATTTT. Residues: CASSPTGAGQPQHF.

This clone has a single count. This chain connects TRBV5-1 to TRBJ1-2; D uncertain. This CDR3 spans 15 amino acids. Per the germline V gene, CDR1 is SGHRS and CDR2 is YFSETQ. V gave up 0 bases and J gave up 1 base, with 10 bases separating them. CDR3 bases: TGCGCCAGCAGCTTGGATCCAGATCTTAACTATGGCTACACCTTC. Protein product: CASSLDPDLNYGYTF.